A selection of T cell receptor beta chains follows, all from one sample in a study of regulatory T cells in long-lasting Graves disease. Via MiXCR, TCRdb re-called the multiplex PCR reads, giving one row per CDR3 protein. The table includes a few hundred thousand distinct CDR3 sequences, around 23% detected once. The specimen comprised peripheral blood mononuclear cells (PBMCs), sampled when the disease was refractory, from a patient treated with antithyroid drugs. All receptors derive from a woman in her thirties or forties with Graves disease. CDR3s include the opening cysteine and the closing phenylalanine or tryptophan. D genes are given only for firm matches. Expanded clones are given a class, and other clones once, few, many or no size at all.

CDR3,DNA,V,size,D,J
CASGWVGNEQYF,TGTGCCAGCGGTTGGGTAGGGAACGAGCAGTACTTC,TRBV27,many,NA,TRBJ2-7
CSVPGQGASGYTF,TGCAGCGTGCCCGGACAGGGGGCGAGTGGCTACACCTTC,TRBV29-1,many,TRBD1,TRBJ1-2
CVSSLSGNQPQHF,TGTGTCAGCAGCTTATCAGGGAATCAGCCCCAGCATTTT,TRBV11-1,NA,NA,TRBJ1-5
CASSDRDASYEQYF,TGTGCCAGCAGTGACCGGGACGCGTCCTACGAGCAGTACTTC,TRBV28,many,NA,TRBJ2-7
CASSLNGNSPLHF,TGTGCCAGCAGTTTGAACGGAAATTCACCCCTCCACTTT,TRBV12-3/TRBV12-4,many,NA,TRBJ1-6
CASSVDPGNTIYF,TGTGCCAGCAGCGTCGACCCTGGAAACACCATATATTTT,TRBV9,few,NA,TRBJ1-3
CASSKVRETNTGELFF,TGCGCCAGCAGCAAGGTTCGGGAGACGAACACCGGGGAGCTGTTTTTT,TRBV5-1,NA,NA,TRBJ2-2
CASSPRAYPSGANVLTF,TGTGCCAGCAGTCCTCGGGCCTACCCCTCTGGGGCCAACGTCCTGACTTTC,TRBV7-9,NA,NA,TRBJ2-6
CASSLGTRNEKLFF,TGTGCCAGCAGCTTAGGTACGCGCAATGAAAAACTGTTTTTT,TRBV7-9,NA,NA,TRBJ1-4
CSVDAGGYEQYF,TGCAGCGTTGATGCGGGAGGCTACGAGCAGTACTTC,TRBV29-1,NA,TRBD2,TRBJ2-7
CASRSSGILGIDNEQFF,TGCGCCAGCAGATCCAGCGGGATATTAGGAATAGACAATGAGCAGTTCTTC,TRBV10-2,few,TRBD2,TRBJ2-1
CASSYRDYAYNEQFF,TGTGCCAGCAGTTACCGCGACTACGCCTACAATGAGCAGTTCTTC,TRBV6-5,NA,NA,TRBJ2-1
CASSSPGRGTQYF,TGTGCCAGCAGCAGCCCGGGACGAGGGACCCAGTACTTC,TRBV7-8,many,NA,TRBJ2-5
CASFPLRRNSYNEQFF,TGTGCCAGCTTTCCCCTTCGTAGGAATTCCTACAATGAGCAGTTCTTC,TRBV28,many,NA,TRBJ2-1
CSAAGPLGANVLTF,TGCAGCGCGGCAGGGCCCCTGGGGGCCAACGTCCTGACTTTC,TRBV29-1,NA,NA,TRBJ2-6
CASSLGFPALPGNTIYF,TGTGCCAGCAGCTTAGGGTTTCCTGCGCTCCCTGGAAACACCATATATTTT,TRBV11-2,few,NA,TRBJ1-3
CASSLASWTSGNNEQFF,TGTGCCAGCAGTTTAGCGAGTTGGACTAGCGGTAATAATGAGCAGTTCTTC,TRBV12-3/TRBV12-4,NA,TRBD2,TRBJ2-1
CSAKGLTQETQYF,TGCAGTGCTAAGGGACTGACTCAAGAGACCCAGTACTTC,TRBV20-1,NA,NA,TRBJ2-5
CAIMESPTNEKLFF,TGTGCCATCATGGAGTCTCCAACTAATGAAAAACTGTTTTTT,TRBV10-3,NA,NA,TRBJ1-4
CASSLDQGVGYTF,TGTGCCAGCAGCTTGGACCAGGGGGTCGGCTACACCTTC,TRBV5-4,NA,TRBD1,TRBJ1-2
CAWSPRNTEAFF,TGTGCCTGGAGTCCCCGGAACACTGAAGCTTTCTTT,TRBV30,NA,NA,TRBJ1-1
CASKTLGLTETQYF,TGTGCCAGCAAAACCCTGGGTCTAACGGAGACCCAGTACTTC,TRBV28,many,NA,TRBJ2-5
CASSLVGYGYTF,TGTGCCAGCAGTTTGGTCGGCTATGGCTACACCTTC,TRBV28,many,NA,TRBJ1-2
CASSSGTSGRAEQYF,TGTGCCAGCAGTTCGGGGACTAGCGGGAGGGCCGAGCAGTACTTC,TRBV28,NA,TRBD2,TRBJ2-7